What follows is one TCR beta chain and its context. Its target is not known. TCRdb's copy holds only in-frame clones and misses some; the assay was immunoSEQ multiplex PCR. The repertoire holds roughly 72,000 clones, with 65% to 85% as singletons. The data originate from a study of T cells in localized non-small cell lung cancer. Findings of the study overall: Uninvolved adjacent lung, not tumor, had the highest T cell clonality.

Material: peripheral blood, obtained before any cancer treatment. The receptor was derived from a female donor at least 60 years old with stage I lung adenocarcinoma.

Here the CDR3 DNA reads TGTGCCAGCAGTTTAGGGCGGGAGGGGGCCTACAATGAGCAGTTCTTC. Protein product: CASSLGREGAYNEQFF. This chain connects TRBV28 to TRBJ2-1, with 9 bases fitting TRBD2. CDR1 and CDR2 (germline): MDHEN, SYDVKM. CDR3 length: 16 amino acids. Trimming took 2 bases from V and 2 from J; bases not matched to a gene: 4.